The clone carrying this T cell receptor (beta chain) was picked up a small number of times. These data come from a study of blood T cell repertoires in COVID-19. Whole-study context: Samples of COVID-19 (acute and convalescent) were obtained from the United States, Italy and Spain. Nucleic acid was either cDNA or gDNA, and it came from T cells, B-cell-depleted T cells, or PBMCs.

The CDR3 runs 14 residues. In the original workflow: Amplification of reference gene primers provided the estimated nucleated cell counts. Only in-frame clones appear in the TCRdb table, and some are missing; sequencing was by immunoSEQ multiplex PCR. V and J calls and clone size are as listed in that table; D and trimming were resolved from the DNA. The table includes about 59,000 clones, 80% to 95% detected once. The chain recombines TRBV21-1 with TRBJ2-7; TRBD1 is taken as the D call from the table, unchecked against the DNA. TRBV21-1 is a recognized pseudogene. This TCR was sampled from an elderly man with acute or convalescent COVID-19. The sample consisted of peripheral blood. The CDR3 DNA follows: TGTGCCAGCAGCACACAGGGGAAGACCTACGAGCAGTACTTC. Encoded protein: CASSTQGKTYEQYF.